These T cell receptor beta chains were read from a single sample in a study of blood T cell repertoires in COVID-19. Data came from immunoSEQ multiplex PCR; TCRdb stores just in-frame clones and leaves some out. The top ten clones hold just over 0.85% of a sample with 350,000 to 400,000 clones, 90% to 95% of them seen once. The specimen was PBMCs or T cells enriched from blood (not recorded which). Receptors originate from a woman between 40 and 55 years old who had been exposed to COVID-19. The CDR3 runs from the conserved cysteine through the conserved F or W. Fields, in order: D gene, V gene, clone size, J gene, CDR3 protein, CDR3 DNA. The D gene is left open where the match is weak. Where a row states a size, it is once, few, many or the class of an expanded clone; other rows omit it.

>.|TRBV27|.|TRBJ1-2
CASSPRAGEGYGYTF
TGTGCCAGCAGTCCCCGGGCAGGGGAAGGATATGGCTACACCTTC
>TRBD1|TRBV7-9|.|TRBJ2-7
CASSKAGTGGHEQYF
TGTGCCAGCAGCAAAGCCGGGACAGGGGGCCACGAGCAGTACTTC
>TRBD2|TRBV5-3|.|TRBJ2-1
CARSDGTSDTSSYNEQFF
TGTGCCAGAAGCGACGGGACTAGCGATACGAGCTCCTACAATGAGCAGTTCTTC
>.|TRBV21-1|.|TRBJ2-5
CASSKPLGGQRPYQETQYF
TGTGCCAGCAGCAAACCCCTGGGGGGGCAAAGACCGTACCAAGAGACCCAGTACTTC
>.|TRBV27|.|TRBJ2-6
CASSVSRILSGANVLTF
TGTGCCAGCAGCGTATCCAGGATACTCTCTGGGGCCAACGTCCTGACTTTC
>TRBD1|TRBV13|few|TRBJ1-5
CASSPRGQGPDQPQHF
TGTGCCAGCAGCCCGAGGGGACAGGGGCCGGATCAGCCCCAGCATTTT
>.|TRBV5-4|once|TRBJ2-1
CASQPSGSTKNEQFF
TGTGCCAGCCAACCTTCTGGTAGTACCAAAAATGAGCAGTTCTTC
>.|TRBV7-3|.|TRBJ2-1
CASSPSRGASYNEQFF
TGTGCCAGCAGCCCCTCACGGGGGGCCTCCTACAATGAGCAGTTCTTC
>.|TRBV12-2|.|TRBJ2-3
CASRLAAPHRGRGEDTQYF
TGTGCAAGTCGCTTAGCCGCTCCCCATCGCGGGAGGGGGGAAGATACGCAGTATTTT
>.|TRBV5-6|once|TRBJ2-3
CASSLPGSTDTQYF
TGTGCCAGCAGCTTACCGGGGAGCACAGATACGCAGTATTTT